The TCR beta chain described here comes from a study of cytomegalovirus exposure and HLA in healthy donors. V dropped 3 bases and J dropped 5 bases, with 14 bases sitting between them. CDR1 is SGDLS, CDR2 YYNGEE, per germline. The CDR3 is 14 residues long. It was with 60 Vbeta and 13 Jbeta primers that the PCR ran. The repertoire was sequenced with immunoSEQ multiplex PCR; TCRdb's copy has only in-frame clones and lacks some. This sample carries 150,000 to 200,000 clones, about 81% of them seen once, and the ten largest clones take around 2%. Sampled while nominally healthy, donors likely had unrecorded immune exposures.

Sequencing used PBMCs. The chain recombines TRBV9 with TRBJ2-5; a possible D gene is TRBD2 (7 bases). This clonotype was sampled from a woman under 30 in good health and CMV-seropositive. The CDR3 nucleotides read TGTGCCAGCAGCGGAGGGGGGGGCCAGGAGACCCAGTACTTC. Its translation is CASSGGGGQETQYF.